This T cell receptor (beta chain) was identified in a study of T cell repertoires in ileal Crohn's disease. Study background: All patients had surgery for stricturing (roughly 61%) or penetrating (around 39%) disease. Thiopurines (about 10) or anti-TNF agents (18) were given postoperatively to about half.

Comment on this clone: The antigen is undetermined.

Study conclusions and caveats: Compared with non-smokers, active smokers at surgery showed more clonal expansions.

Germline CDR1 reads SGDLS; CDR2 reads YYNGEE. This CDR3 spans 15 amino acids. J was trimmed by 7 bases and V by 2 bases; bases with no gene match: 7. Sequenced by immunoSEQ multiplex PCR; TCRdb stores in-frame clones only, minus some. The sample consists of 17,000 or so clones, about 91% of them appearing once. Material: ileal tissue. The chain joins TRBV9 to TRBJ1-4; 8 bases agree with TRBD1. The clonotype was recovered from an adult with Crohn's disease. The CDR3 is CASSVSGQGPEKLFF. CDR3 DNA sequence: TGTGCCAGCAGCGTTTCAGGACAGGGACCTGAAAAACTGTTTTTT.